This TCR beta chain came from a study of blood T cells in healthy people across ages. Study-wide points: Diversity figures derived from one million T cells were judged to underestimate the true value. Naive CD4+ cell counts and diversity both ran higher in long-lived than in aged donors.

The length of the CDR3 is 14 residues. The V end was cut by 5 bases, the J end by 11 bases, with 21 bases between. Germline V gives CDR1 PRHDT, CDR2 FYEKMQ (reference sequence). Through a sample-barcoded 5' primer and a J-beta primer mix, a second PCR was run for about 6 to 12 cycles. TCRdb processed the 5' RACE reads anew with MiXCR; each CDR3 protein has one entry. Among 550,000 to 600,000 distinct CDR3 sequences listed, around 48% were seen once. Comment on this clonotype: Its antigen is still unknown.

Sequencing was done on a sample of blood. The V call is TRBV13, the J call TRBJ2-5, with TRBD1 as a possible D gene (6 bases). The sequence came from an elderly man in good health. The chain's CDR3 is CASSRRGGYNEQYF. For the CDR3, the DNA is TGTGCCAGCAGCCGCAGAGGGGGTTACAATGAGCAGTACTTC.